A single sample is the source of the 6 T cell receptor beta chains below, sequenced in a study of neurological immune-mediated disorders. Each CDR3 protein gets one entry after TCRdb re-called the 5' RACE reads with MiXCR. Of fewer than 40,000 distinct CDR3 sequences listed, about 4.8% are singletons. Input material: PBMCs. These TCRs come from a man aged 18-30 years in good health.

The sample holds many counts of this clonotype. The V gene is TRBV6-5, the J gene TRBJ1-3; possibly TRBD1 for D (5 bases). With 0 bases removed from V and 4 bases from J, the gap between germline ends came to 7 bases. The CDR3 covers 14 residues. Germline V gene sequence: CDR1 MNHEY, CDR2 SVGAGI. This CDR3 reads CASSYSTDGNTIYF. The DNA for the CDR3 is TGTGCCAGCAGTTACTCGACAGACGGAAACACCATATATTTT.

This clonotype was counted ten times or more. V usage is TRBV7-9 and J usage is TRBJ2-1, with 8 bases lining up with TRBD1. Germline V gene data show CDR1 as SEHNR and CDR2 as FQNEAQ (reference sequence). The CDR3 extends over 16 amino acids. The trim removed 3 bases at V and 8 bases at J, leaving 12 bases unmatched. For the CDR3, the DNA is TGTGCCAGCAGCTTCACGTCAGGGGGCGGGGAGGATGAGCAGTTCTTC. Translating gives CASSFTSGGGEDEQFF. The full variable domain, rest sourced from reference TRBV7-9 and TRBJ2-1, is DTGVSQNPRHKITKRGQNVTFRCDPISEHNRLYWYRQTLGQGPEFLTYFQNEAQLEKSRLLSDRFSAERPKGSFSTLEIQRTEQGDSAMYLCASSFTSGGGEDEQFFGPGTRLTVL.

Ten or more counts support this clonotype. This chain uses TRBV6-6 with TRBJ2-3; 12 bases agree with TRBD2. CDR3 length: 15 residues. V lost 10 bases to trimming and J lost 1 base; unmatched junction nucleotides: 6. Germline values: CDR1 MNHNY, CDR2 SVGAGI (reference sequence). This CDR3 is CAIHSSGGGTDTQYF. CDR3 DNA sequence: TGTGCCATCCACTCTAGCGGGGGGGGCACAGATACGCAGTATTTT.

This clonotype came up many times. The CDR3 region is CASSLGLAALYNEQFF. For the CDR3, the DNA is TGTGCCAGCAGCTTAGGGCTAGCGGCCTTGTACAATGAGCAGTTCTTC. This chain joins TRBV7-8 and TRBJ2-1; 7 nucleotides align to TRBD2. Trimming cost V 1 base and J 4 bases; bases outside gene matches: 7. Germline CDR1 and CDR2: SGHVS and FQNEAQ. CDR3 length: 16 amino acids.

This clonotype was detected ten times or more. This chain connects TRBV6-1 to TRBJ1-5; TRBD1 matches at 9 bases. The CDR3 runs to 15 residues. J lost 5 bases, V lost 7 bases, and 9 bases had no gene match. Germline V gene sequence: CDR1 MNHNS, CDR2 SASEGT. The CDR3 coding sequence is TGTGCCAGCACCATACAGGGGGCGCGGGATCAGCCCCAGCATTTT. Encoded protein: CASTIQGARDQPQHF.

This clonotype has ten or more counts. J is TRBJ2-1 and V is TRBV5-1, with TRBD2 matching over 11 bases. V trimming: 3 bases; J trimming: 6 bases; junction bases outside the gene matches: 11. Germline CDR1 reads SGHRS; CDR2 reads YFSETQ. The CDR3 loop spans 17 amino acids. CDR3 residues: CASSYTTGLAGFNEQFF. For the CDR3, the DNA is TGCGCCAGCAGCTACACTACAGGACTAGCGGGTTTCAATGAGCAGTTCTTC.